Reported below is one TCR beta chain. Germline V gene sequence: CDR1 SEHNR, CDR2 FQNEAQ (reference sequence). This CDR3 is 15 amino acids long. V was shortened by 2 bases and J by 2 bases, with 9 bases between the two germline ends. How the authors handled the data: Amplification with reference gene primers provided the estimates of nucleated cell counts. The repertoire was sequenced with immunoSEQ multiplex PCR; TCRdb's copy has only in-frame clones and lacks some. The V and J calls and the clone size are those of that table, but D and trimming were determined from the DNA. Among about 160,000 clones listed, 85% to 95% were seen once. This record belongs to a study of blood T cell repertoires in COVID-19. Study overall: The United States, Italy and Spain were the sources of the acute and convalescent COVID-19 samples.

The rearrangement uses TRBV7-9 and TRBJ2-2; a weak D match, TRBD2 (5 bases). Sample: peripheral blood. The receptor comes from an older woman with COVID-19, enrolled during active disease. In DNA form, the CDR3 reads TGTGCCAGCAGCTTAATGAGGGCCAACACCGGGGAGCTGTTTTTT. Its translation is CASSLMRANTGELFF. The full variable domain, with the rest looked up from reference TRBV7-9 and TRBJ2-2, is DTGVSQNPRHKITKRGQNVTFRCDPISEHNRLYWYRQTLGQGPEFLTYFQNEAQLEKSRLLSDRFSAERPKGSFSTLEIQRTEQGDSAMYLCASSLMRANTGELFFGEGSRLTVL.